Following are 21 T cell receptor beta chains from one sample sequenced in a study of spatial heterogeneity in lung cancer. General study results and limits: Tumors with more nonsynonymous mutations had more expanded intratumoral alpha and beta TCRs.

Sample time point: sample taken at primary tumor resection. MiXCR, applied by TCRdb to the 5' RACE reads, yields one record per CDR3 protein. The repertoire holds roughly 9,900 distinct CDR3 sequences, with approximately 5.8% as singletons. No antigen has been assigned to these receptors. This sample comprised lung tumor tissue, obtained at surgery. These receptors were obtained from a female donor with early-stage non-small cell lung cancer.

This clonotype came up many times. This chain uses TRBV7-6 with TRBJ2-5; 13 positions match TRBD2. With V trimmed by 5 bases and J by 3 bases, 15 bases remained unmatched. This CDR3 has 19 residues. From germline, CDR1 is SGHVS and CDR2 FNYEAQ. CDR3 bases: TGTGCCAGCAGCCCCAGGGGTCCGGGGACTAGCGGGGAGAAAGAGACCCAGTACTTC. This gives the protein CASSPRGPGTSGEKETQYF. The whole variable domain, remainder taken from reference TRBV7-6 and TRBJ2-5, is GAGVSQSPRYKVTKRGQDVALRCDPISGHVSLYWYRQALGQGPEFLTYFNYEAQQDKSGLPNDRFSAERPEGSISTLTIQRTEQRDSAMYRCASSPRGPGTSGEKETQYFGPGTRLLVL.

In this sample, this clonotype turned up many times. The chain recombines TRBV20-1 with TRBJ1-1, with D maybe TRBD1 (5 bases). CDR3 length equals 14 residues. Germline CDR1 reads DFQATT; CDR2 reads SNEGSKA (reference sequence). With 4 bases removed from V and 2 bases from J, the gap between germline ends came to 14 bases. This CDR3 is CSANSGPRNTEAFF. CDR3 DNA: TGCAGTGCTAACTCGGGGCCGAGAAACACTGAAGCTTTCTTT.

The chain links TRBV28 to TRBJ2-1; 10 bases line up with TRBD1. The V gene end was trimmed by 4 bases and the J gene end by 12 bases; junction bases not matched to a gene: 15. CDR3 length: 16 amino acids. Per the germline V gene, CDR1 is MDHEN and CDR2 is SYDVKM. Here the CDR3 reads CASSYGTGTGVSRQFF. The DNA of the CDR3 is TGTGCCAGCAGTTACGGCACCGGGACAGGGGTTTCGAGGCAGTTCTTC.

This clonotype appeared many times. The CDR3 nucleotides read TGCGCCAGCAGCCAAGGGGTTAGGTCGCGGCAAGAGACCCAGTACTTC. Protein sequence: CASSQGVRSRQETQYF. The chain uses TRBV4-1 and TRBJ2-5; D not resolved. Trimming took off 1 base at V and 2 bases at J, with 14 bases between the two ends. Germline CDR1 MGHRA, CDR2 YSYEKL. The CDR3 totals 16 residues.

The sample holds a few counts of this clonotype. In DNA, the CDR3 is TGTGCCAGCAGCTTATCAGGAGTCGGGGAGCTGTTTTTT. Translating gives CASSLSGVGELFF. The rearrangement uses TRBV5-4 and TRBJ2-2; no clear D gene. Trimming cost V 2 bases and J 7 bases, with 9 bases left between them. CDR1 is SGHNT and CDR2 is YYREEE in the germline V gene (reference sequence). The CDR3 consists of 13 residues.

This clonotype was observed a handful of times. The V call is TRBV9, the J call TRBJ2-1; D is uncertain. Between the trimmed V and J ends, which lost 3 bases and 10 bases, there was a span of 8 bases. Germline V CDR1 and CDR2: SGDLS, YYNGEE. The length of the CDR3 is 11 residues. CDR3 in amino acids: CASSAAREQFF. The CDR3 DNA follows: TGTGCCAGCAGCGCAGCTCGGGAGCAGTTCTTC. The full variable domain, in which reference TRBV9 and TRBJ2-1 provide the parts outside the CDR3, is DSGVTQTPKHLITATGQRVTLRCSPRSGDLSVYWYQQSLDQGLQFLIQYYNGEERAKGNILERFSAQQFPDLHSELNLSSLELGDSALYFCASSAAREQFFGPGTRLTVL.

This clonotype was seen a few times. The chain couples TRBV2 to TRBJ2-6; D unclear. V shed 2 bases and J shed 0 bases, with 5 bases lying between them. This CDR3 spans 15 amino acids. CDR1 and CDR2 from the germline V gene are SNHLY and FYNNEI. The CDR3 nucleotides read TGTGCCAGCAGTGAATCACGCTCTGGGGCCAACGTCCTGACTTTC. It codes for CASSESRSGANVLTF.

A word on this clonotype: A much larger clonotype is one base distant, so this may be a read error. The chain's CDR3 is CASSSLGPNTGAFF. The CDR3 nucleotides are TGTGCCAGCAGCTCCCTCGGACCTAACACTGGAGCTTTCTTT. The chain uses TRBV7-2 and TRBJ1-1; D is undetermined. Germline CDR1 reads SGHTA; CDR2 reads FQGNSA. This CDR3 comprises 14 residues.

This rearrangement joins TRBV3-1 to TRBJ2-3, with unresolved D. With 0 bases removed from V and 0 bases from J, the gap between germline ends came to 13 bases. There are 17 residues in the CDR3. Germline V gives CDR1 LGHDT, CDR2 YNNKEL (reference sequence). The CDR3 protein is CASSQDRSLSSTDTQYF. The CDR3 DNA reads as TGTGCCAGCAGCCAAGATAGGTCTCTTTCGAGCACAGATACGCAGTATTTT.

J is TRBJ1-1 and V is TRBV7-6, with D unresolved. This CDR3 is built from 13 residues. Deletions cut 0 bases from V and 4 bases from J, with 6 bases between. Germline V gives CDR1 SGHVS, CDR2 FNYEAQ. CDR3 protein: CASSLALGTEAFF. The CDR3 DNA sequence: TGTGCCAGCAGCTTAGCTCTTGGCACTGAAGCTTTCTTT.

The rearrangement joins TRBV28 to TRBJ1-2; tentatively, D is TRBD1 (5 bases). Trimming removed 6 bases at V and 2 bases at J, with 13 bases between. Per the germline V gene, CDR1 is MDHEN and CDR2 is SYDVKM. The CDR3 totals 14 residues. The CDR3 loop reads CASSPGSANYGYTF. CDR3 bases: TGTGCCAGCAGCCCAGGGAGTGCGAACTATGGCTACACCTTC.

This clonotype was counted ten times or more. The CDR3 nucleotides read TGCGCCAGCAGCCAGGAAGGGACAGGGACCTGGAAGACCCAGTACTTC. It encodes CASSQEGTGTWKTQYF. The V gene is TRBV5-1, the J gene TRBJ2-5; 9 bases map to TRBD1. Germline trimming cut 4 bases from V and 6 bases from J; bases unmatched to any gene: 13. The CDR3 runs to 16 residues. Germline CDR1 reads SGHRS; CDR2 reads YFSETQ.

In this sample, this clonotype turned up many times. V and J are TRBV6-4 and TRBJ2-7; possibly TRBD2 for D (7 bases). This CDR3 contains 16 residues. Deletions cut 8 bases from V and 4 bases from J, with 24 bases between. Germline V gives CDR1 MRHNA, CDR2 SNTAGT. The CDR3: CASPQISRGLTYEQYV. CDR3 bases: TGTGCCAGCCCTCAGATTTCCAGGGGACTAACGTACGAGCAGTACGTC.

By frequency in the sample, this clonotype is medium-sized. The chain has TRBV6-2 or TRBV6-3 and TRBJ1-5, with 9 nucleotides matching TRBD1. The J segment lost 3 bases and the V segment lost 2 bases, leaving 5 bases of the junction unmatched. This CDR3 comprises 16 residues. Germline V gene lookup returns CDR1 MNHEY and CDR2 SVGEGT. CDR3 region: CASSYVGDRVNQPQHF. The CDR3 DNA reads as TGTGCCAGCAGTTACGTGGGGGACAGGGTCAATCAGCCCCAGCATTTT.

This clonotype showed up many times. The rearrangement links TRBV7-2 to TRBJ2-1, with D hard to call. Trimming stripped 0 bases from V and 5 bases from J, with 5 bases between. The CDR3 totals 13 residues. Germline CDR1 is SGHTA and CDR2 is FQGNSA. The CDR3 loop is CASSLASDNEQFF. CDR3 nucleotide sequence: TGTGCCAGCAGCTTAGCATCAGACAATGAGCAGTTCTTC. The variable domain in full, with the rest retrieved from reference TRBV7-2 and TRBJ2-1, is GAGVSQSPSNKVTEKGKDVELRCDPISGHTALYWYRQSLGQGLEFLIYFQGNSAPDKSGLPSDRFSAERTGGSVSTLTIQRTQQEDSAVYLCASSLASDNEQFFGPGTRLTVL.

For this clonotype: A junction boundary mismatches the germline segment, possibly from a read error. As DNA, the CDR3 is TGTACCAGCAGTTATTCCGCCGGGACAGGGGGTAGCAATCAGCCCCAGCATTTT. This encodes CTSSYSAGTGGSNQPQHF. The chain employs TRBV6-6 and TRBJ1-5, with 11 positions matching TRBD1. The CDR3 totals 18 residues. Germline CDR1 MNHNY, CDR2 SVGAGI (reference sequence).

In this sample, this clonotype is medium-sized. This chain uses TRBV7-9 with TRBJ1-6; 7 nucleotides line up with TRBD1. Germline CDR1 SEHNR, CDR2 FQNEAQ (reference sequence). This CDR3 spans 14 amino acids. Trimming removed 6 bases from V and 10 bases from J; junction bases left unmatched: 9. The CDR3 nucleotides are TGTGCCAGCAGGGGGAGACAGGGCGACTCACCCCTCCACTTT. This gives the protein CASRGRQGDSPLHF. Complete variable domain (other parts from reference TRBV7-9 and TRBJ1-6): DTGVSQNPRHKITKRGQNVTFRCDPISEHNRLYWYRQTLGQGPEFLTYFQNEAQLEKSRLLSDRFSAERPKGSFSTLEIQRTEQGDSAMYLCASRGRQGDSPLHFGNGTRLTVT.

This clonotype has ten or more counts. This chain links TRBV7-2 with TRBJ2-1; maybe TRBD2 (5 bases). With 3 bases removed from V and 10 bases from J, the gap between germline ends came to 16 bases. CDR1 and CDR2 from the germline V gene are SGHTA and FQGNSA. This CDR3 has 14 amino acids. Here the CDR3 DNA reads TGTGCCAGCAGCTTTTCGGACTGGGTGCAAGAGCAGTTCTTC. Its translation: CASSFSDWVQEQFF. Based on the CDR3 plus reference TRBV7-2 and TRBJ2-1, the full variable domain is GAGVSQSPSNKVTEKGKDVELRCDPISGHTALYWYRQSLGQGLEFLIYFQGNSAPDKSGLPSDRFSAERTGGSVSTLTIQRTQQEDSAVYLCASSFSDWVQEQFFGPGTRLTVL.

This clonotype was seen at least ten times. V usage is TRBV18 and J usage is TRBJ2-1, with D perhaps matching TRBD2 (5 bases). Looked up from germline, CDR1 is KGHSH and CDR2 is LQKENI. The V gene lost 0 bases and the J gene lost 8 bases, with 14 bases spanning the gap. The CDR3 totals 15 residues. CDR3 sequence reads: CASSPPGRASHEQFF. For the CDR3, the DNA is TGTGCCAGCTCACCACCCGGGCGGGCCTCGCATGAGCAGTTCTTC.

This rearrangement joins TRBV10-3 to TRBJ1-4; D call uncertain. The CDR3 is 15 residues long. Trimming removed 3 bases at V and 4 bases at J, with 12 bases between. Per the germline V gene, CDR1 is ENHRY and CDR2 is SYGVKD. The CDR3 is CAISDPNTVNEKLFF. The CDR3, as DNA: TGTGCCATCAGTGACCCGAACACAGTTAATGAAAAACTGTTTTTT.

In this sample, this clonotype is medium-sized. The V gene is TRBV6-1, the J gene TRBJ2-1; TRBD1 aligns across 7 bases. With 7 bases clipped from V and 3 bases from J, the junction kept 6 bases outside the gene matches. Germline V gene data show CDR1 as MNHNS and CDR2 as SASEGT. The CDR3 runs 14 residues. The CDR3 DNA reads as TGTGCCAGCACCGGGACAGACTACTACAATGAGCAGTTCTTC. Amino acid sequence: CASTGTDYYNEQFF.